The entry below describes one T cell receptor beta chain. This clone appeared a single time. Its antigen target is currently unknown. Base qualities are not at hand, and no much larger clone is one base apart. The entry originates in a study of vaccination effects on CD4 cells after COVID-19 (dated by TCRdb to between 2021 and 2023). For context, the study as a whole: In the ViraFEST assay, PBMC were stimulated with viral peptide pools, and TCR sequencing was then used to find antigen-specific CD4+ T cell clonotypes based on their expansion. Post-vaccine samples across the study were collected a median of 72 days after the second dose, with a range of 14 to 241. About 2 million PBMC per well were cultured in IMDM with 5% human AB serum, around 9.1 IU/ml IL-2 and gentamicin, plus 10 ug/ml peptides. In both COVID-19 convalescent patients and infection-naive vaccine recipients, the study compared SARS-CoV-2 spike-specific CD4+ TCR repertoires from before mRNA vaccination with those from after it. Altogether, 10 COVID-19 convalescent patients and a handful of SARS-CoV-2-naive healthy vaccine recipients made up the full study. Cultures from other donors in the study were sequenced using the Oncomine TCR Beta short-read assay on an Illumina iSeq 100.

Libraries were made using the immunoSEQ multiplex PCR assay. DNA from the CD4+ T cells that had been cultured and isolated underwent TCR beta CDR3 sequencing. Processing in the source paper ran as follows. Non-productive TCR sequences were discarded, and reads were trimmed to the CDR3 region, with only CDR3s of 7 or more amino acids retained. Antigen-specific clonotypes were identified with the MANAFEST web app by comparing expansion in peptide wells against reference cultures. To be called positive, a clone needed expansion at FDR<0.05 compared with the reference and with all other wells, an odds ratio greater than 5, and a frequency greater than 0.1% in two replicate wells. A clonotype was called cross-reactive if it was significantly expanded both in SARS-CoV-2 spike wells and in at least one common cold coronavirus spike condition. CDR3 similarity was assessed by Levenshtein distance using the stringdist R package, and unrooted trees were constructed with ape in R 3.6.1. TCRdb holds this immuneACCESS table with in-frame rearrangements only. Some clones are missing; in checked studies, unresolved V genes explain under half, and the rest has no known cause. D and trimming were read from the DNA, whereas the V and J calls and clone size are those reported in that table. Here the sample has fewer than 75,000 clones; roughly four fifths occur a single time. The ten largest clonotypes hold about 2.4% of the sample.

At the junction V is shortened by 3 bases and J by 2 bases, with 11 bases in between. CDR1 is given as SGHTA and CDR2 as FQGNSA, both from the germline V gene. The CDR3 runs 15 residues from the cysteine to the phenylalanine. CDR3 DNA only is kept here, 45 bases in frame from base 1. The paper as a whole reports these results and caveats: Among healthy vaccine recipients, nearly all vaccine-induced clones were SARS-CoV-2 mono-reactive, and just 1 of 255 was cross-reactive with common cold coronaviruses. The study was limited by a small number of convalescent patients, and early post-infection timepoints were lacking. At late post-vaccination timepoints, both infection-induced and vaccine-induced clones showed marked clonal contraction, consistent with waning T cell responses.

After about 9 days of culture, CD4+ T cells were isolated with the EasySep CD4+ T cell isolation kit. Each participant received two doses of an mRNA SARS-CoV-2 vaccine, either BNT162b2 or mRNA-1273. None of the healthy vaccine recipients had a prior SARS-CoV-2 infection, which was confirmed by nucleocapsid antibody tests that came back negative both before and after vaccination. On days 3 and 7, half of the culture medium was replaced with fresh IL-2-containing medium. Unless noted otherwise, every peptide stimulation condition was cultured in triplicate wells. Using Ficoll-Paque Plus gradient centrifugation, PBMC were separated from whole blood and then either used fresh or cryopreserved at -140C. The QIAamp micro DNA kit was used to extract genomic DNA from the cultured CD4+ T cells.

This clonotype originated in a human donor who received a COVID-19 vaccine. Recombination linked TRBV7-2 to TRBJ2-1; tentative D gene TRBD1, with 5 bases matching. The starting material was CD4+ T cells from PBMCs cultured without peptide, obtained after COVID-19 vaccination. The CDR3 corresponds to CASSFSGNTYNEQFF. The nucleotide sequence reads TGTGCCAGCAGCTTTTCAGGGAATACCTACAATGAGCAGTTCTTC.